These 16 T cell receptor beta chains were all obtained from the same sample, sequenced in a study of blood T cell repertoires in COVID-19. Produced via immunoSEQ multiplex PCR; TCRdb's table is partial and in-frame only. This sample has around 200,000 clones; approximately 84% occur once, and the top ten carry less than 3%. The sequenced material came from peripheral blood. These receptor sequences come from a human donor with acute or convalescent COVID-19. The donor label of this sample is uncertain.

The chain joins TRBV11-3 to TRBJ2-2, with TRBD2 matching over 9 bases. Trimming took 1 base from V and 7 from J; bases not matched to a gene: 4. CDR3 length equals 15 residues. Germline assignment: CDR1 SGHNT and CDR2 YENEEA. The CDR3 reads CASSLVAGVVGELFF. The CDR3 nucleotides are TGTGCCAGCAGCTTAGTAGCGGGAGTCGTCGGGGAGCTGTTTTTT.

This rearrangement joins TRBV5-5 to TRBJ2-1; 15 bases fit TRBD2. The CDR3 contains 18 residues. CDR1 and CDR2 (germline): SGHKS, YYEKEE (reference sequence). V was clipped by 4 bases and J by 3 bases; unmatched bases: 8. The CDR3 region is CASSPGLAGGLNYNEQFF. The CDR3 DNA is TGTGCCAGCAGCCCGGGACTAGCGGGAGGACTTAACTACAATGAGCAGTTCTTC.

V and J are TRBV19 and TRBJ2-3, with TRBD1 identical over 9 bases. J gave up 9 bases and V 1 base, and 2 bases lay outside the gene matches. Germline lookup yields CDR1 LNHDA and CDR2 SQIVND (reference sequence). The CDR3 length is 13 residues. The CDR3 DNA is TGTGCCAGTAGTATAGTCGGACAGGGGACGCAGTATTTT. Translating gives CASSIVGQGTQYF. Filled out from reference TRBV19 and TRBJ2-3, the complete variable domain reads DGGITQSPKYLFRKEGQNVTLSCEQNLNHDAMYWYRQDPGQGLRLIYYSQIVNDFQKGDIAEGYSVSREKKESFPLTVTSAQKNPTAFYLCASSIVGQGTQYFGPGTRLTVL.

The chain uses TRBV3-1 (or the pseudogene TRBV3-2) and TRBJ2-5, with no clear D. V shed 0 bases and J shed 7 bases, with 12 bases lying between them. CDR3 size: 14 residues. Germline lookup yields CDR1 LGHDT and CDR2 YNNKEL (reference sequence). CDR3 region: CASSQDPGAGTQYF. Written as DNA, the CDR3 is TGTGCCAGCAGCCAAGACCCCGGTGCCGGGACCCAGTACTTC.

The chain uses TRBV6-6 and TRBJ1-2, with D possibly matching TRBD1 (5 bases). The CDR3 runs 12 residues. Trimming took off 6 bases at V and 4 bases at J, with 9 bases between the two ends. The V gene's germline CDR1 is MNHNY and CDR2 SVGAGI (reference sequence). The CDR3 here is CASSEGLYGYTF. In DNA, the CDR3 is TGTGCCAGCAGCGAGGGACTCTATGGCTACACCTTC.

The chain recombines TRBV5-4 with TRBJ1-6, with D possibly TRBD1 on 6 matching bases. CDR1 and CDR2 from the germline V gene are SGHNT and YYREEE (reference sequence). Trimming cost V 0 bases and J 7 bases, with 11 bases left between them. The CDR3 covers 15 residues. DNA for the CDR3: TGTGCCAGCAGCTTGGAGAGGACAGAGAATTCACCCCTCCACTTT. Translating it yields CASSLERTENSPLHF.

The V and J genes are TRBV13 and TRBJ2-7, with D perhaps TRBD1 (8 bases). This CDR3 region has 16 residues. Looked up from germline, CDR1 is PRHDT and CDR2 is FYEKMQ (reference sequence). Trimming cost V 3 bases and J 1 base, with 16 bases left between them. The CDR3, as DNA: TGTGCCAGCAGCTTCAACTACAGGGGGGGATCCTACGAGCAGTACTTC. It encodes CASSFNYRGGSYEQYF.

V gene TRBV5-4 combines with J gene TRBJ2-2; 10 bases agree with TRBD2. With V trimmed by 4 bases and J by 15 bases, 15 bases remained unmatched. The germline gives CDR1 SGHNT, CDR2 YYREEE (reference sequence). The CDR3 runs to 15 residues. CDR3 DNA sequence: TGTGCCAGCAGCCCGTGGACTAGCGGTACTCCGAAGTTGTTTTTT. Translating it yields CASSPWTSGTPKLFF.

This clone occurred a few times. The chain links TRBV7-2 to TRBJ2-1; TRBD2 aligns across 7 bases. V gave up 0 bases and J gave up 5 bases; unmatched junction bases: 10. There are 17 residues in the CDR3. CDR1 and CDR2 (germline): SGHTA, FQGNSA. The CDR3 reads CASSLAPTGGTHNEQFF. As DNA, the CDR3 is TGTGCCAGCAGCTTAGCCCCGACGGGAGGTACACACAATGAGCAGTTCTTC.

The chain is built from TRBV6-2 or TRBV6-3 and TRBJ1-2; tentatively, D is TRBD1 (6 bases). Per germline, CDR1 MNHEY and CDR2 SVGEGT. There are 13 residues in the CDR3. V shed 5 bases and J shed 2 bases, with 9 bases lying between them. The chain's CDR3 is CASSADSNYGYTF. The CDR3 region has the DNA TGTGCCAGCAGTGCGGACAGCAACTATGGCTACACCTTC.

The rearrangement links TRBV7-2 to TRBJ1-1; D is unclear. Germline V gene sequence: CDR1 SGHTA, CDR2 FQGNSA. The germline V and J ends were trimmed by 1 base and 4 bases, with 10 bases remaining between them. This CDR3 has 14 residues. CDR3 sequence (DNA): TGTGCCAGCAGCTTAGTCGAGGGTTCCACTGAAGCTTTCTTT. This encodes CASSLVEGSTEAFF. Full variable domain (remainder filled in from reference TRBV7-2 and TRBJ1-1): GAGVSQSPSNKVTEKGKDVELRCDPISGHTALYWYRQSLGQGLEFLIYFQGNSAPDKSGLPSDRFSAERTGGSVSTLTIQRTQQEDSAVYLCASSLVEGSTEAFFGQGTRLTVV.

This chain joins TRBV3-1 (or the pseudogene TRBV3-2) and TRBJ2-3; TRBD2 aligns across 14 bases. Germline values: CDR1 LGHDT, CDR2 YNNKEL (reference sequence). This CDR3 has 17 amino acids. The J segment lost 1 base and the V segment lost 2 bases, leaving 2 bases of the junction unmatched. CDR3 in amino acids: CASSQMGLAGGTDTQYF. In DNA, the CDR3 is TGTGCCAGCAGCCAAATGGGACTAGCGGGGGGCACAGATACGCAGTATTTT.

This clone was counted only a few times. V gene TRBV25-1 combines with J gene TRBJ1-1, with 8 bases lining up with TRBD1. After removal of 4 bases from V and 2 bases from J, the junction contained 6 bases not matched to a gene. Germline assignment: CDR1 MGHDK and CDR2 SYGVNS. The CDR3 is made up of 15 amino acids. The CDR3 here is CASSATDRVNTEAFF. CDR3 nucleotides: TGTGCCAGCAGTGCAACGGACAGGGTTAACACTGAAGCTTTCTTT.

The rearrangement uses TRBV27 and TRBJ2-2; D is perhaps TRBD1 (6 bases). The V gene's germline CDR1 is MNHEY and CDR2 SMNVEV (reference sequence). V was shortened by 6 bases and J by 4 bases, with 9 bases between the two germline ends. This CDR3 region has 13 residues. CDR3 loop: CASRGAGTGELFF. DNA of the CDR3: TGTGCCAGCAGGGGGGCGGGCACCGGGGAGCTGTTTTTT.

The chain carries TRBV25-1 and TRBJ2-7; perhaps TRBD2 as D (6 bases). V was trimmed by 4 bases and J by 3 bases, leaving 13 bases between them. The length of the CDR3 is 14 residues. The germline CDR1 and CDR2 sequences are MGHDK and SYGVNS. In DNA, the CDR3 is TGTGCCAGCAGTGCCAAACGGGGGAGCTACGAGCAGTACTTC. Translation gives CASSAKRGSYEQYF.

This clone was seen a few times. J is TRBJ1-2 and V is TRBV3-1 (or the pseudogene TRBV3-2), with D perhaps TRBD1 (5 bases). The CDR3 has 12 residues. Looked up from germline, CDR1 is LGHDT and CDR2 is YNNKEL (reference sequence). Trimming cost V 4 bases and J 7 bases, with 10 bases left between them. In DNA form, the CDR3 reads TGTGCCAGCAGCCCCCCAAGGGGTGGCTACACCTTC. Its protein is CASSPPRGGYTF.